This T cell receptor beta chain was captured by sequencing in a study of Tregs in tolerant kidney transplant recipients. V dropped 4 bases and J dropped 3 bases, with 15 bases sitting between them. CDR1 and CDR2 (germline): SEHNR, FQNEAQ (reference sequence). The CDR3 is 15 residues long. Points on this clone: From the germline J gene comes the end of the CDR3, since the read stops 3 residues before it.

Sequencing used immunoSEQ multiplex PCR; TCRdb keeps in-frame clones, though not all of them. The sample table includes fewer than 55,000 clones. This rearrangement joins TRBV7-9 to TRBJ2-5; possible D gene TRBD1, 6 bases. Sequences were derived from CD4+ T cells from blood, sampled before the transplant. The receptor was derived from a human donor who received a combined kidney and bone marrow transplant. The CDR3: CASSSQGQREETQYF. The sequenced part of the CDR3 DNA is TGTGCCAGCAGCTCTCAAGGACAGAGAGAAGAGACC. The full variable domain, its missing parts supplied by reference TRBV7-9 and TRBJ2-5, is DTGVSQNPRHKITKRGQNVTFRCDPISEHNRLYWYRQTLGQGPEFLTYFQNEAQLEKSRLLSDRFSAERPKGSFSTLEIQRTEQGDSAMYLCASSSQGQREETQYFGPGTRLLVL.